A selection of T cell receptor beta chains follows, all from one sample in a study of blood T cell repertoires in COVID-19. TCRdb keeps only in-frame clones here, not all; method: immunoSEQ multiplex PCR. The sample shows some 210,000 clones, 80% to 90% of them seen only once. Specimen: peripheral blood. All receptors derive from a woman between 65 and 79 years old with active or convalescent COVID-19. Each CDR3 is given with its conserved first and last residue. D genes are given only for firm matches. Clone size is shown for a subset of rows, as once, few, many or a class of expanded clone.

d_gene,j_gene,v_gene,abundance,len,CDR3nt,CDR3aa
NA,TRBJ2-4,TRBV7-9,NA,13,TGTGCCAGCAGCTCCTATGTCAAAAACATTCAGTACTTC,CASSSYVKNIQYF
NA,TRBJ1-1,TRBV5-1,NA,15,TGCGCCAGCAGCTTGGGGGACACCATGAACACTGAAGCTTTCTTT,CASSLGDTMNTEAFF
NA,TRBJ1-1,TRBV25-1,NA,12,TGTGCCAGCAGTTCCCACAGGGTTGAAGCTTTCTTT,CASSSHRVEAFF
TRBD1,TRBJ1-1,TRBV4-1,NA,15,TGCGCCAGCAGCCGAACGGACAGGGCTAACACTGAAGCTTTCTTT,CASSRTDRANTEAFF
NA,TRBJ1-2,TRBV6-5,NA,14,TGTGCCAGCAGTTACTCGAGAGGGTCGGGTGGCTACACCTTC,CASSYSRGSGGYTF
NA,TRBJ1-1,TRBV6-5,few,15,TGTGCCAGCATAAGGAGCATTCTGAGGAACACTGAAGCTTTCTTT,CASIRSILRNTEAFF
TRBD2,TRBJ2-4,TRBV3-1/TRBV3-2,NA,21,TGTGCCAGCAGCCAAGATGAGTCGACTAGCGGGAGGAGTAAAACCAAAAACATTCAGTACTTC,CASSQDESTSGRSKTKNIQYF
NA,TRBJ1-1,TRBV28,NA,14,TGTGCCAGCAGTTTAGGAGAGGGCTACACTGAAGCTTTCTTT,CASSLGEGYTEAFF
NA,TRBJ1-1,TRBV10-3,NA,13,TGTGCCATCAGCCCGGGGGGGGCTGGTGAAGCTTTCTTT,CAISPGGAGEAFF
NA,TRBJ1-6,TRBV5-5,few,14,TGTGCCAGCAGCTTATGGGAGAATAATTCACCCCTCCACTTT,CASSLWENNSPLHF
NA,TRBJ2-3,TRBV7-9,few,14,TGTGCCAGCGTTGGGAGCATTAGCACAGATACGCAGTATTTT,CASVGSISTDTQYF
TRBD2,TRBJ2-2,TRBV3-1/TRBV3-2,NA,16,TGTGCCAGCCGACATCTCGGCGGGAGGGTCACCGGGGAGCTGTTTTTT,CASRHLGGRVTGELFF
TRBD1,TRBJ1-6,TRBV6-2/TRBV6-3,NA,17,TGTGCCAGCAGCCCTTCCGGACAGGCAGGTGATAATTCACCCCTCCACTTT,CASSPSGQAGDNSPLHF
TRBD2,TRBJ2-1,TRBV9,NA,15,TGTGCCAGCAGCGTAGAAGCGGGAGTGAGAAATGAGCAGTTCTTC,CASSVEAGVRNEQFF
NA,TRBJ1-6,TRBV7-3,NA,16,TGTGCCAGCAGCTTAAGAGGGGGCTCCTATAATTCACCCCTCCACTTT,CASSLRGGSYNSPLHF
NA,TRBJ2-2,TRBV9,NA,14,TGTGCCAGCGCAAGTGGGCGATGGACCGGGGAGCTGTTTTTT,CASASGRWTGELFF
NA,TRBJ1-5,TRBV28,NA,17,TGTGCCAGCAGTCCCGCGGAAGGAGGACTTAGCAATCAGCCCCAGCATTTT,CASSPAEGGLSNQPQHF
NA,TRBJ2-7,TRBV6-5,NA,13,TGTGCCAGCAGGACAGCAAAAAACTACGAGCAGTACTTC,CASRTAKNYEQYF
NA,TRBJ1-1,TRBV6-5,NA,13,TGTGCCAGCAGAAGGACAGCCTCGAATCATGCTTTCTTT,CASRRTASNHAFF
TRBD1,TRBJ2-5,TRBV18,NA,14,TGTGCCAGCTCACCCGACAGGGCCGGAGAGACCCAGTACTTC,CASSPDRAGETQYF
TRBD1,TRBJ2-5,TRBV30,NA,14,TGTGCCTGGGACGTGGGACAGACCAAAGAGACCCAGTACTTC,CAWDVGQTKETQYF
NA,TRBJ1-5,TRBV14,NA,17,TGTGCCAGCAGCCAAGTCCCGGGTCCCCCGTTAAGACAGCCCCAGCATTTT,CASSQVPGPPLRQPQHF
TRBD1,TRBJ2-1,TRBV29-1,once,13,TGCAGCGTTGATGACAGGGGATATAATAAGCAGTTCTTC,CSVDDRGYNKQFF
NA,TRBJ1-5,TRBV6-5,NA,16,TGTGCCAGCAGTTTTAGTCGACAGGCACCCAATCAGCCCCAGCATTTT,CASSFSRQAPNQPQHF
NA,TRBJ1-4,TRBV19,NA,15,TGTGCCAGTAGTATAGTTGGGCTGAAGGATGAAAAACTGTTTTTT,CASSIVGLKDEKLFF